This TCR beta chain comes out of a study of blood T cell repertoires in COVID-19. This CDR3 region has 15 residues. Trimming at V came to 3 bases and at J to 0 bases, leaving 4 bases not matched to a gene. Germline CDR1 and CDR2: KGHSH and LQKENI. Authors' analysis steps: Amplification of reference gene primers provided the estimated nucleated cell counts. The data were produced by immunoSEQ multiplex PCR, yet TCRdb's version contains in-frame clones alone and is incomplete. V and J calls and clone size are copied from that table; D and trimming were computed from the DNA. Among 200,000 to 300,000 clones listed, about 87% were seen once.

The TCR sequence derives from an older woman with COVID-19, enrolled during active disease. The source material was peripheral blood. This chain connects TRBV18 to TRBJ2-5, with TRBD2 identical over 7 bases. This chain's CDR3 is CASSPREGNQETQYF. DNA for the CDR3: TGTGCCAGCTCACCGAGGGAGGGCAACCAAGAGACCCAGTACTTC.